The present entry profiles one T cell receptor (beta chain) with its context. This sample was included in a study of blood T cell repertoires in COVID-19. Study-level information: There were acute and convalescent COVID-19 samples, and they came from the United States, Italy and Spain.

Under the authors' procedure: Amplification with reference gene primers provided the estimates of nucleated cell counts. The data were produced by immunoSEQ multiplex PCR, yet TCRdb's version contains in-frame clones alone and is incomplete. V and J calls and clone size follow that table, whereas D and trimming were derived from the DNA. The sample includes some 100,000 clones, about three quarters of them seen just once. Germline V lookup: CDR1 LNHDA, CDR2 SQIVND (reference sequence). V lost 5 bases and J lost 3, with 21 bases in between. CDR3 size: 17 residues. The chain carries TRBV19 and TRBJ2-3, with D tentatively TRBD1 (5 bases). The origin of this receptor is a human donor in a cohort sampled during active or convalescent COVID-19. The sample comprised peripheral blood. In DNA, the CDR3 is TGTGCCAGTAGTGCCCTGGGGCCAAACCCTGGGACAGATACGCAGTATTTT. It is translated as CASSALGPNPGTDTQYF.